This record concerns one T cell receptor (beta chain) sequence. Its antigen is as yet unknown. RNA, at about 0.5 to 1 ug, was reverse transcribed with random hexamers. Amplification of TCR beta CDR3 used immunoSEQ multiplex PCR across 54 Vbeta and 13 Jbeta. MiXCR, run by TCRdb on the immunoSEQ multiplex PCR reads, gives a single entry per CDR3 protein. The sample contains more than 150,000 distinct CDR3 sequences, more than 90% of which appear only once. The data were taken from a study of CD8 T cells in Susac syndrome. Findings and caveats of the study: CD4+ T cell repertoires in Susac syndrome exhibited no evidence of clonal expansion.

TCR beta sequences were obtained from blood CD8+ and CD4+ T cells. Patients with Susac syndrome met diagnostic criteria defined recently for definite or probable disease. Sequenced input: CD4+ T cells from PBMCs. The TCR originated in a human donor with Susac syndrome.

This CDR3 is CASSRGRKETQYF. The DNA for the CDR3 is TGTGCCAGCAGCCGGGGTAGGAAGGAGACCCAGTACTTC. This chain links TRBV7-2 with TRBJ2-5, with a tentative D call TRBD2 (5 bases). Germline V lookup: CDR1 SGHTA, CDR2 FQGNSA. The V and J ends lost 5 bases and 5 bases respectively, with 12 bases between them. The CDR3 is 13 amino acids.